This is a list of T cell receptor beta chains from one sample in a study of cytomegalovirus exposure and HLA in healthy donors. Assay: immunoSEQ multiplex PCR; the TCRdb copy retains only in-frame clones and omits some. The sample lists roughly 200,000 clones; about 80% were seen once. Input material: PBMCs. These receptors were taken from a woman aged 30 to 39 in good health and CMV-seropositive. Both conserved end residues are part of each CDR3. Fields, in order: J gene, V gene, clone size, D gene, CDR3 protein, CDR3 DNA. A D gene is named only where the DNA matches it firmly. Rows may omit the clone size; those that give it use once, few, many or a size class.

TRBJ2-5 TRBV10-3 NA TRBD2 CAISPLAGGPQETQYF TGTGCCATCAGTCCACTAGCGGGGGGACCCCAAGAGACCCAGTACTTC
TRBJ1-2 TRBV18 NA NA CASSPAHNYGYTF TGTGCCAGCTCACCAGCACACAACTATGGCTACACCTTC
TRBJ1-1 TRBV6-1 NA TRBD1 CASSDTYLTGVKNTEAFF TGTGCCAGCAGTGACACCTATCTGACAGGGGTCAAGAACACTGAAGCTTTCTTT
TRBJ2-3 TRBV11-2 NA TRBD2 CASSLWTSGGIGDTQYF TGTGCCAGCAGCCTATGGACTAGCGGGGGTATAGGAGATACGCAGTATTTT
TRBJ2-7 TRBV28 NA NA CASSSPAGRPYEQYF TGTGCCAGCAGTTCGCCCGCTGGGCGCCCCTACGAGCAGTACTTC
TRBJ1-2 TRBV5-8 NA NA CASSFIGLVNSNGYTF TGTGCCAGCAGCTTCATCGGGTTAGTAAATTCGAATGGCTACACCTTC
TRBJ1-5 TRBV7-6 NA NA CASSPNTGSISNQPQHF TGTGCCAGCAGCCCCAACACAGGTTCAATTAGCAATCAGCCCCAGCATTTT
TRBJ2-3 TRBV6-5 few NA CASSTGLGTQYF TGTGCCAGCAGTACAGGGTTGGGTACGCAGTATTTT
TRBJ2-5 TRBV10-2 NA NA CASSEIGGETQYF TGCGCCAGCAGTGAGATCGGAGGAGAGACCCAGTACTTC
TRBJ2-3 TRBV14 NA NA CASSSFRGTDTQYF TGTGCCAGCAGCTCTTTCCGTGGCACAGATACGCAGTATTTT
TRBJ1-4 TRBV29-1 NA NA CSVEVPTLKLFF TGCAGCGTTGAAGTCCCGACATTAAAACTGTTTTTT
TRBJ2-5 TRBV11-2 NA NA CASSLARETQYF TGTGCCAGCAGCTTAGCCAGGGAGACCCAGTACTTC
TRBJ1-1 TRBV7-2 NA NA CASSPGTRREAFF TGTGCCAGCAGCCCCGGGACAAGACGGGAAGCTTTCTTT
TRBJ2-3 TRBV29-1 NA NA CSVRGHSENTQYF TGCAGCGTTCGTGGACACTCTGAGAATACGCAGTATTTT
TRBJ1-2 TRBV2 NA TRBD1 CASSRDRGNYGYTF TGTGCCAGCAGTAGGGACAGGGGGAACTATGGCTACACCTTC
TRBJ1-5 TRBV4-1 NA NA CASSPRGFNQPQHF TGCGCCAGCAGCCCTAGGGGGTTCAATCAGCCCCAGCATTTT
TRBJ1-5 TRBV19 NA TRBD1 CASSKDRGLPQHF TGTGCCAGTAGTAAGGACAGGGGGCTTCCCCAGCATTTT
TRBJ2-7 TRBV27 NA NA CASSFGGSYEQYF TGTGCCAGCAGTTTCGGGGGATCCTACGAGCAGTACTTC
TRBJ1-1 TRBV4-1 NA NA CASRLDTKAFF TGCGCCAGCAGACTGGACACGAAAGCTTTCTTT
TRBJ2-1 TRBV4-3 NA NA CASSQDQTAYNEQFF TGCGCCAGCAGCCAAGATCAGACAGCTTACAATGAGCAGTTCTTC
TRBJ2-6 TRBV30 NA TRBD1 CACVRDRDLPGANVLTF TGTGCCTGTGTCCGGGACAGGGACCTCCCTGGGGCCAACGTCCTGACTTTC
TRBJ1-1 TRBV7-9 NA NA CASSLWSGGILNTEAFF TGTGCCAGCAGCTTATGGTCGGGGGGGATTCTGAACACTGAAGCTTTCTTT
TRBJ1-2 TRBV7-8 NA NA CASSLVQGDAGGYTF TGTGCCAGCAGCTTAGTACAAGGCGACGCAGGGGGCTACACCTTC
TRBJ2-7 TRBV7-8 NA NA CASSPVGDEQYF TGTGCCAGCAGCCCTGTAGGGGACGAGCAGTACTTC
TRBJ2-1 TRBV5-1 NA NA CASSLGVVTSYNEQFF TGCGCCAGCAGCCTTGGTGTGGTGACTAGCTACAATGAGCAGTTCTTC
TRBJ2-7 TRBV5-1 NA TRBD1 CASSLGPRQGSYEQYF TGCGCCAGCAGCTTGGGGCCGAGACAGGGCTCCTACGAGCAGTACTTC
TRBJ2-7 TRBV4-1 NA NA CASSPLGAKGTYEQYF TGCGCCAGCAGCCCTTTGGGGGCCAAGGGCACATACGAGCAGTACTTC
TRBJ1-6 TRBV7-9 few NA CASSHPHSPLHF TGTGCCAGCAGCCATCCCCATTCACCCCTCCACTTT
TRBJ2-3 TRBV9 NA NA CASSVGGTTDTQYF TGTGCCAGCAGCGTTGGGGGGACCACAGATACGCAGTATTTT
TRBJ2-3 TRBV19 NA TRBD2 CASSRSGGRTDTQYF TGTGCCAGTAGTAGGAGCGGGGGACGCACAGATACGCAGTATTTT
TRBJ2-2 TRBV21-1 NA NA CASSKIRVTGELFF TGTGCCAGCAGCAAAATCAGGGTTACCGGGGAGCTGTTTTTT
TRBJ1-3 TRBV5-5 NA TRBD1 CASSSSGTGTGNTIYF TGTGCCAGCAGCTCCTCCGGGACAGGGACTGGAAACACCATATATTTT
TRBJ1-1 TRBV6-1 NA TRBD1 CASSGGMNTEAFF TGTGCCTCCTCAGGGGGAATGAACACTGAAGCTTTCTTT
TRBJ2-7 TRBV27 NA NA CASSLQGGYEQYF TGTGCCAGCAGTTTACAAGGAGGCTACGAGCAGTACTTC
TRBJ2-7 TRBV5-6 NA TRBD2 CASSPLAEDSYEQYF TGTGCCAGCAGCCCCCTAGCGGAGGATTCCTACGAGCAGTACTTC
TRBJ1-2 TRBV18 NA TRBD1 CASSPPDRGYGYTF TGTGCCAGCTCACCACCCGACAGGGGATATGGCTACACCTTC
TRBJ2-7 TRBV27 NA NA CASSLAGSYEQYF TGTGCCAGCAGTTTAGCAGGGTCCTACGAGCAGTACTTC
TRBJ2-1 TRBV6-6 NA TRBD2 CASSWGRGGNEQFF TGTGCCAGCAGTTGGGGGAGGGGAGGCAATGAGCAGTTCTTC
TRBJ1-2 TRBV6-5 NA NA CASRRTELNYGYTF TGTGCCAGCAGACGGACAGAGCTAAACTATGGCTACACCTTC
TRBJ1-2 TRBV5-6 NA TRBD1 CASSLLRTGSNYGYTF TGTGCCAGCAGCTTACTCCGGACAGGGTCTAACTATGGCTACACCTTC
TRBJ1-5 TRBV5-1 NA NA CASSFLDPRGNQPQHF TGCGCCAGCAGCTTCCTCGATCCCCGGGGCAATCAGCCCCAGCATTTT
TRBJ1-2 TRBV4-3 once NA CASSQDYPGGYYGYTF TGCGCCAGCAGCCAAGATTACCCCGGGGGTTACTATGGCTACACCTTC
TRBJ2-2 TRBV2 NA TRBD1 CASRHRDRVFPGELFF TGTGCCAGCAGACACCGGGACAGGGTCTTCCCCGGGGAGCTGTTTTTT
TRBJ1-2 TRBV28 NA TRBD1 CACLRTGGFYGYTF TGTGCCTGTCTCCGGACAGGGGGCTTTTATGGCTACACCTTC
TRBJ1-5 TRBV4-1 NA NA CASSQGNYQPQHF TGCGCCAGCAGCCAAGGAAACTATCAGCCCCAGCATTTT
TRBJ2-7 TRBV5-6 NA TRBD1 CASSYRQGSYEQYF TGTGCCAGCAGTTATCGACAGGGATCCTACGAGCAGTACTTC
TRBJ2-3 TRBV2 NA NA CASNRGGGDTQYF TGTGCCAGCAATCGAGGGGGAGGGGACACGCAGTATTTT
TRBJ1-5 TRBV28 NA NA CASSHAGGRGQPQHF TGTGCCAGCAGTCACGCGGGGGGCCGAGGGCAGCCCCAGCATTTT
TRBJ2-2 TRBV5-1 NA NA CASSYNPGELTGELFF TGCGCCAGCAGCTATAACCCCGGGGAGCTCACCGGGGAGCTGTTTTTT
TRBJ2-3 TRBV27 NA TRBD1 CASRSIRTGPFGTQYF TGTGCCAGCAGATCGATAAGGACAGGTCCCTTTGGTACGCAGTATTTT
TRBJ1-2 TRBV2 NA NA CASSGGPRAYGYTF TGTGCCAGCAGTGGCGGCCCGAGGGCCTATGGCTACACCTTC
TRBJ2-1 TRBV6-5 NA NA CASRGLESSYNEQFF TGTGCCAGCAGGGGACTTGAGAGCTCCTACAATGAGCAGTTCTTC
TRBJ2-1 TRBV11-2 few TRBD2 CASSSLTGGLNEQFF TGTGCCAGCAGCTCGCTTACGGGAGGGCTCAATGAGCAGTTCTTC
TRBJ2-7 TRBV29-1 NA TRBD1 CSVGYRGAYEQYF TGCAGCGTTGGATACAGGGGGGCCTACGAGCAGTACTTC
TRBJ2-7 TRBV19 once NA CASSMSVNSYEQYF TGTGCCAGTAGTATGTCAGTAAACTCCTACGAGCAGTACTTC
TRBJ2-1 TRBV5-1 NA NA CASSPGHRVGDEQFF TGCGCCAGCAGCCCGGGACACCGGGTCGGGGATGAGCAGTTCTTC
TRBJ2-3 TRBV5-4 NA TRBD2 CASSLGLAGFQGDTQYF TGTGCCAGCAGCTTGGGACTAGCGGGTTTTCAAGGCGATACGCAGTATTTT